This T cell receptor beta chain comes out of a study of cytomegalovirus exposure and HLA in healthy donors. The overall study: The 90 to 150 validation repertoires, a later analysis reported, used the same platform as the roughly 700 repertoires from the first cohort.

These donors were members of the roughly 120-subject validation cohort, a group separate from the approximately 640-subject first cohort. Sequencing used immunoSEQ multiplex PCR; TCRdb keeps in-frame clones, though not all of them. This sample carries hundreds of thousands of clones, about nine tenths of them seen once, and the ten largest clones take around 3.1%. Comment on this clone: Antigen specificity is unknown.

General study results and limits: Cytomegalovirus-associated TCR beta chains were listed, numbering 164.

V was shortened by 1 base and J by 6 bases, with 9 bases between the two germline ends. The CDR3 extends over 13 amino acids. CDR1 SGHTA and CDR2 FQGNSA come from the germline V gene. This receptor was obtained from a woman in her 30s in good health and CMV-seronegative. The specimen was PBMCs. The chain joins TRBV7-2 to TRBJ1-2; D gene unclear. CDR3 in amino acids: CASSLGGFDGYTF. CDR3 nucleotide sequence: TGTGCCAGCAGCTTAGGAGGGTTCGATGGCTACACCTTC.